The clone carrying this T cell receptor (beta chain) was picked up one time. Its target is unknown. The data were obtained in a study of PD-1 blockade in classical Hodgkin lymphoma. On the study more broadly: Treatment was intravenous nivolumab, 3 mg/kg every 2 weeks, until progression. Regarding the study as a whole: Newly diagnosed patients and complete responders had comparable diversity at baseline.

Generated by immunoSEQ multiplex PCR, the TCRdb table keeps only in-frame clones and is missing some. The table lists about 4,200 clones, around 87% of them singletons, with about 28% in the top ten. Autologous stem cell transplantation was followed by relapse in every patient, and brentuximab vedotin exposure varied. The CD4+ T cells used were purified from thawed PBMCs through magnetic negative selection. Best responses included complete response and partial response; otherwise, the best response was progressive disease. This TCR was sampled from a human donor with classical Hodgkin lymphoma. The input for sequencing was CD4+ T cells from blood, taken at baseline.

As DNA, the CDR3 is TGTGCCAGCAGTTATGGGACAGGCCACGGAAAATACGAGCAGTACTTC. The encoded protein is CASSYGTGHGKYEQYF. The chain employs TRBV6-5 and TRBJ2-7; 8 bases agree with TRBD1. Trimming took 3 bases from V and 4 from J; bases not matched to a gene: 11. The CDR3 runs 16 residues. Germline V gives CDR1 MNHEY, CDR2 SVGAGI.